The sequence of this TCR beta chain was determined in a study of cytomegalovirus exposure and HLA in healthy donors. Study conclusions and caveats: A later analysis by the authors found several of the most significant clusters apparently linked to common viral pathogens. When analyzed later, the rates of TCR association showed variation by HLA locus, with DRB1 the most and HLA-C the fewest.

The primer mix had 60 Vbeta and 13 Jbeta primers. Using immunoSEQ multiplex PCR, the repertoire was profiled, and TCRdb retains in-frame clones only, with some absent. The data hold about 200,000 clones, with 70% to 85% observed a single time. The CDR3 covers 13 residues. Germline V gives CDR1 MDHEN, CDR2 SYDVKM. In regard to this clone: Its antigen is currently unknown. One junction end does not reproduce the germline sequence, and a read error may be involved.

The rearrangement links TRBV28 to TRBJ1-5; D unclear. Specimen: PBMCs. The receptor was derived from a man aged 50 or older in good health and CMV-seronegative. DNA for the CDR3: TGTGCCAGCAGTATATTTAGCGATCAGCCCCAGCATTTT. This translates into CASSIFSDQPQHF.